This entry is about one T cell receptor (beta chain). The source of the sample is a study of kidney transplant recipient with SARS-CoV-2 infection. The ends were cut back, 2 bases at V and 2 bases at J, with 16 bases in the middle. This CDR3 comprises 16 residues. The germline V gene has CDR1 SGHTS and CDR2 YDEGEE. Using its own MiXCR run on the reads, TCRdb lists one record per CDR3 protein. The table has some 220,000 distinct CDR3 sequences, around 28% seen once; the top ten hold under 9.5%. The source material was a blood sample, sampled at baseline and around day 110 from a kidney transplant recipient. The rearrangement uses TRBV5-8 and TRBJ1-1; D perhaps matches TRBD1 (6 bases). The clonotype originates from a male patient aged 25 to 39 who had COVID-19 and was a kidney transplant recipient. Some of the T cells might come from the graft donor. CDR3 bases: TGTGCCAGCAGCTTTGAAAGGGGGGCTGTTAACACTGAAGCTTTCTTT. This encodes CASSFERGAVNTEAFF.